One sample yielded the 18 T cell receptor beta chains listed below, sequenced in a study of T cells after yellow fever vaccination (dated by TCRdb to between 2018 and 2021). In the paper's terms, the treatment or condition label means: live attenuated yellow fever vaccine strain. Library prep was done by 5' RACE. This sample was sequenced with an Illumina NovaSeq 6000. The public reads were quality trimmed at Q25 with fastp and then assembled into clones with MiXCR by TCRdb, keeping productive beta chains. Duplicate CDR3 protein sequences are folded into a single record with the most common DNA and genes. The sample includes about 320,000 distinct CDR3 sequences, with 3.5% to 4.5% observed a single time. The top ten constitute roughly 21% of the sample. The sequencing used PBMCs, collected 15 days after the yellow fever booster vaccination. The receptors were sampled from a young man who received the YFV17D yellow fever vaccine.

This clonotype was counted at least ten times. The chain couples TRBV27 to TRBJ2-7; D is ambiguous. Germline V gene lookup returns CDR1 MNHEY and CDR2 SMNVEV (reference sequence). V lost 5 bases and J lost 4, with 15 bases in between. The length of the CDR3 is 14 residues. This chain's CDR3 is CASSDLMYGYEQYF. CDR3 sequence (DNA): TGTGCCAGCAGTGATCTAATGTATGGGTACGAGCAGTACTTC.

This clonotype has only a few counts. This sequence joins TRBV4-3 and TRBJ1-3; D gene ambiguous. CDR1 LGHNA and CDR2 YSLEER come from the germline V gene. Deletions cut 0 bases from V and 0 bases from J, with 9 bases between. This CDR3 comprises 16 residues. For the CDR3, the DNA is TGCGCCAGCAGCCAAGACGGACGGGGCTCTGGAAACACCATATATTTT. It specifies CASSQDGRGSGNTIYF.

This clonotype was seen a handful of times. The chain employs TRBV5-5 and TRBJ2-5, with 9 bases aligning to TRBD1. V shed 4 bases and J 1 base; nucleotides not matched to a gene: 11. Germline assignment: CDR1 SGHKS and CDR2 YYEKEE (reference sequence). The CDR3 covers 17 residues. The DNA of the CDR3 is TGTGCCAGCAGCCCCTACGGGACAGGGACCGGCCAAGAGACCCAGTACTTC. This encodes CASSPYGTGTGQETQYF. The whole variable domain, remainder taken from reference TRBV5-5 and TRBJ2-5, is DAGVTQSPTHLIKTRGQQVTLRCSPISGHKSVSWYQQVLGQGPQFIFQYYEKEERGRGNFPDRFSARQFPNYSSELNVNALLLGDSALYLCASSPYGTGTGQETQYFGPGTRLLVL.

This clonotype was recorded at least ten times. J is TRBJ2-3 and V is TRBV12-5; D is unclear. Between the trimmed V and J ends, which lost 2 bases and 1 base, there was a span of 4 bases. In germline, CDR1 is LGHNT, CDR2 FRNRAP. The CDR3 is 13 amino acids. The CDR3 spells CASGLPGTDTQYF. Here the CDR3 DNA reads TGTGCTAGTGGTTTGCCTGGCACAGATACGCAGTATTTT.

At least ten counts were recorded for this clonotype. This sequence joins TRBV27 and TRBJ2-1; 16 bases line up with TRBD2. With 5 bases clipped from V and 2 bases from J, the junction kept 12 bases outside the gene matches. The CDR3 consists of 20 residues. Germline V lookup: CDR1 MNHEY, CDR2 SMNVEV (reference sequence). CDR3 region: CASSRKGLAGGTGAYNEQFF. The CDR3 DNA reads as TGTGCCAGCAGTAGGAAGGGACTAGCGGGGGGGACAGGAGCCTACAATGAGCAGTTCTTC.

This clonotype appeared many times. The CDR3 nucleotides read TGTGCCTGGACCAGGGGGAATCAGCCCCAGCATTTT. Protein: CAWTRGNQPQHF. This chain joins TRBV30 and TRBJ1-5; TRBD1 agrees at 7 bases. The CDR3 extends over 12 amino acids. Germline V gene data show CDR1 as GTSNPN and CDR2 as SVGIG (reference sequence). After removal of 4 bases from V and 4 bases from J, the junction contained 1 base not matched to a gene.

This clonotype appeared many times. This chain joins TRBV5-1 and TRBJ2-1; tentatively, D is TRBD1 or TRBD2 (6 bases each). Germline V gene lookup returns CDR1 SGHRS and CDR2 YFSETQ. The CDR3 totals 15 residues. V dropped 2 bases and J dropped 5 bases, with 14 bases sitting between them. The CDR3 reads CASSFGGRGNNEQFF. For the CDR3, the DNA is TGCGCCAGCAGCTTCGGGGGCAGGGGTAACAATGAGCAGTTCTTC.

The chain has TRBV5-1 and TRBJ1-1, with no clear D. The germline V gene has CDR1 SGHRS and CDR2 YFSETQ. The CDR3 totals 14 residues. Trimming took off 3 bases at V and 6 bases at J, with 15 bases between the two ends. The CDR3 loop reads CASSSFSAVAEAFF. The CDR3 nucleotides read TGCGCCAGCAGCTCCTTCTCGGCGGTTGCTGAAGCTTTCTTT.

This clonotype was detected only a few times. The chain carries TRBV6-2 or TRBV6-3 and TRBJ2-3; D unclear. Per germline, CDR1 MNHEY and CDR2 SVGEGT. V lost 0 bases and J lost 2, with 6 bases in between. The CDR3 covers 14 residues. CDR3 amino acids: CASSYSVSTDTQYF. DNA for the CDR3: TGTGCCAGCAGTTACTCGGTATCCACAGATACGCAGTATTTT.

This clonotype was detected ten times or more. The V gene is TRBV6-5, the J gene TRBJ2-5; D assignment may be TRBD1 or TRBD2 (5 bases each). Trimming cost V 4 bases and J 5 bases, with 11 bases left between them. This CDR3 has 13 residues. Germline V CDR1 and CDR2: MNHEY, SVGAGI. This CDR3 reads CASSLGDFETQYF. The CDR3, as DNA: TGTGCCAGCAGTTTGGGGGATTTCGAGACCCAGTACTTC.

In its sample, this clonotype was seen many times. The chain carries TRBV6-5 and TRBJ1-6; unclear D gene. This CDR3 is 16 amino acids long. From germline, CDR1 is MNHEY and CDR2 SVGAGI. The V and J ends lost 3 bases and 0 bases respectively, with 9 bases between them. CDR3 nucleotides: TGTGCCAGCAGTTATGAGGGCAGCTCCTATAATTCACCCCTCCACTTT. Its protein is CASSYEGSSYNSPLHF.

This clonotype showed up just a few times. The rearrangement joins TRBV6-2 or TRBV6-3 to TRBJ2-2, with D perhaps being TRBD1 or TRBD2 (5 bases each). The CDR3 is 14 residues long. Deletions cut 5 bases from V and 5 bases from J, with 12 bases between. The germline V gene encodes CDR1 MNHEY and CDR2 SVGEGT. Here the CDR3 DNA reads TGTGCCAGCAGTCCATGGGGGAGAACCGGGGAGCTGTTTTTT. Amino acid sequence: CASSPWGRTGELFF.

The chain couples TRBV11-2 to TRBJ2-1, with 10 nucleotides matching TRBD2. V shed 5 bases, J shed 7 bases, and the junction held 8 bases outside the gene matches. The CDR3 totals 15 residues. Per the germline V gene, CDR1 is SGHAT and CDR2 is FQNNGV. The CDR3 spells CASSELSGGLNEQFF. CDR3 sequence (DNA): TGTGCCAGCAGCGAACTTAGCGGGGGGCTGAATGAGCAGTTCTTC.

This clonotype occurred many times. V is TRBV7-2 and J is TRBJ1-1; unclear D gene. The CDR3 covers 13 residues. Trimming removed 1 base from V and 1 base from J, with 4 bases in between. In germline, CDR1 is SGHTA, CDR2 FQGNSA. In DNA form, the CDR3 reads TGTGCCAGCAGCTTAGGCAGGAACACTGAAGCTTTCTTT. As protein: CASSLGRNTEAFF.

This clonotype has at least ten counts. The CDR3 DNA follows: TGTGCCAGCAGCTTACCCCCTAGCGGGGGTGAGCAGTTCTTC. This codes for CASSLPPSGGEQFF. The chain joins TRBV7-2 to TRBJ2-1; 10 bases align to TRBD2. In germline, CDR1 is SGHTA, CDR2 FQGNSA. The CDR3 totals 14 residues. Trimming took 2 bases from V and 9 from J; bases not matched to a gene: 4.

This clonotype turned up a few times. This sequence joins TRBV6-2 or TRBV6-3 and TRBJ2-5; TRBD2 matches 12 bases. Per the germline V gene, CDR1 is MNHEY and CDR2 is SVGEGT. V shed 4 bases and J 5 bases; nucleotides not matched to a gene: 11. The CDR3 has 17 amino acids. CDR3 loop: CASSSRLAGARDETQYF. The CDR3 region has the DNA TGTGCCAGCAGTTCCCGACTAGCGGGGGCCAGAGATGAGACCCAGTACTTC.

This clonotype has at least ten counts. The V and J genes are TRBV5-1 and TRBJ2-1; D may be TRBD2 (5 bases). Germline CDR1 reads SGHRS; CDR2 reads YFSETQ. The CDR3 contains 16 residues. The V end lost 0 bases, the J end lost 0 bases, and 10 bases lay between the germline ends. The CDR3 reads CASSLDEGRSYNEQFF. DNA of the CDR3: TGCGCCAGCAGCTTGGATGAGGGCCGCTCCTACAATGAGCAGTTCTTC.

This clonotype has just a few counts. The CDR3 DNA sequence: TGTGCCAGCAGCCAAGGAGCGGGGGGGCCCGGTACGCAGTATTTT. It yields the protein CASSQGAGGPGTQYF. The V gene is TRBV3-1, the J gene TRBJ2-3, with 10 bases fitting TRBD2. The V gene end was trimmed by 1 base and the J gene end by 8 bases; junction bases not matched to a gene: 6. CDR3 length: 15 residues. Germline V lookup: CDR1 LGHDT, CDR2 YNNKEL (reference sequence).